This TCR beta chain was sequenced during a study of cytomegalovirus exposure and HLA in healthy donors (dated by TCRdb to 2016 to 2017). About the full investigation: In an earlier analysis of some 550 of the donors, approximately 300 Gb of sequence data and 100 million or so unique TCR beta sequences from roughly 200 million T cells were reported. An early release that covered several hundred HLA-typed donors contained approximately 300 gigabases of sequencing data and 65 million to 100 million unique TCR sequences. Of the roughly 400 genotyped donors, 81% were placed in the genetic ancestry cluster associated with self-reported Caucasian donors. The study aimed to test whether signatures of past pathogen exposure could be identified by cataloging public T cell receptors. The T cell repertoires of 666 subjects were profiled by immunosequencing and related to cytomegalovirus serostatus. In addition to the first cohort of around 670 subjects, a separate validation cohort of some 120 different subjects was used. The study combined high-throughput TCR immunosequencing, statistical association of individual TCRs with disease status, and machine learning to predict cytomegalovirus infection status. A later analysis re-examined previously published TCR beta repertoires from just over 650 donors and added high-resolution HLA genotyping to investigate patterns of TCR occurrence. In the later analysis, no new phenotypic data were used to find candidate immune exposures; instead, reliance was placed on TCR beta sequences and their occurrence across donors. An earlier analysis of several hundred of the donors applied high-throughput TCR beta sequencing to assess whether each TCR beta V gene segment acted as functional or pseudogenic. Donor age, sex, ethnicity and CMV serostatus were collected together with the repertoire data. In a later genetic analysis, genome-wide SNP genotypes for about three fifths of the roughly 670 donors were used, and that subset was treated as a discovery cohort. All discovery cohort repertoires had been generated using a single sequencing platform. Class I and class II HLA loci were covered by the typing at four-digit resolution. Typing coverage varied by locus: roughly 620-640 donors for A, B, C, DRB1 and DQB1; 522 for DQA1; approximately 570 for DPA1; 400 to 480 for DPB1. Because of strong linkage in the cohort, five DR-DQ haplotypes were treated as single units for association and clustering. Across approximately 400 genotyped donors of the cohort, an average of roughly 230,000 unique TCR beta nucleotide sequences per donor were sequenced, and roughly 17% of those sequences were non-productive. The research as a whole found: A further reported finding was that TCR beta sequences accurately predicted the HLA-A and HLA-B alleles for most subjects in the first cohort. According to a later analysis, parvovirus B19, influenza, CMV and Epstein-Barr virus appeared linked to several top co-occurrence clusters. A later genetic analysis associated a missense DCLRE1C variant with V-gene and J-gene trimming of TCR beta chains, and an independent cohort replicated the association. When HLA alleles, especially DR and DQ, strongly co-occurred, TCR associations were difficult to assign to individual alleles. Sequencing depth was assumed to be roughly uniform across donors in the presence/absence analyses, though that assumption may not hold. Because HLA typing was missing for some donors at each locus, association tests included only the typed subset. Most CMV-associated TCR beta chains appeared to be HLA-restricted in a later analysis, and the HLA associations seemed to be driven largely by CMV exposure. A later analysis found that TCR association rates varied across HLA loci, with DRB1 alleles showing the most associated TCRs and HLA-C alleles the fewest. The authors suggested that the approach could potentially be extended to other disease states and immunological phenotypes. Compared with equally common non-associated chains, HLA-associated TCR beta chains in a later analysis were more clonally expanded and had lower generation probabilities. Across donors, most TCR sequences were observed very rarely, whereas some public TCRs were present in many individuals. A group of highly shared sequence variants was considered likely to be a technical artifact of the sequencing pipeline. An earlier analysis of 587 of the donors showed that most TCR beta V segments appeared in productive rearrangements either about 87% or about 30% of the time, which broadly matched IMGT annotations. Compared with the roughly 700-donor mean, donors in an Asian-associated ancestry cluster had fewer N-insertions in productive TCRs, according to a later genetic analysis. A few of the identified cytomegalovirus-associated TCR beta chains were confirmed in vitro to be specific for cytomegalovirus antigens. Cytomegalovirus status was reported to be diagnosed by the classifier with high specificity and sensitivity in both the original and validation cohorts. CMV serostatus was the only immune exposure information available for the cohort. Specific HLA alleles were associated with 16,951 TCR beta sequences at a false discovery rate of 0.05 in a later analysis. The 87-base-pair reads could not distinguish some IMGT-functional V segments, including TRBV6-2 and TRBV6-3, so those segments were excluded. In this cohort, only TCR beta chains were sequenced, and detectable features were limited by the absence of alpha or paired-chain data. Linkage disequilibrium might explain the correlated functional status among segregating V segments, but an unknown experimental factor could not be excluded. Because counts were too low, approximately 15 rarely observed V segments, including chromosome 9 orphons, were excluded from the earlier analysis of several hundred of the donors. In the study, 150 to 200 TCR beta chains were listed as associated with cytomegalovirus.

The library was prepared using the immunoSEQ multiplex PCR assay. For the multiplex PCR, a mixture combining 60 forward primers for TCR Vbeta segments and 13 reverse primers for TCR Jbeta segments was used. Amplification of the CDR3 region of rearranged TCR beta genes was performed with a multiplex PCR assay on genomic DNA. Amplified TCR beta libraries were sequenced as 87-base-pair reads on the Illumina HiSeq System. The published analysis was carried out like this. A later analysis tallied tens of millions of unique TCR beta chains across the 640 or so repertoires, and approximately 11 million of those chains were shared by two or more donors. Raw reads were error-corrected and collapsed into unique sequences by a nearest-neighbor algorithm in which closely related sequences were merged to remove PCR and sequencing errors. CDR3 sequences were aligned to IMGT reference sequences to assign V, D and J gene segments. Each retained sequence needed at least a six-nucleotide match to both a V gene segment and a J gene segment. Rearrangements were called productive when the CDR3 lacked stop codons and stayed in frame with V and J; all others were non-productive. Following IMGT convention, CDR3 was defined as the stretch from the second conserved V-encoded cysteine to the conserved J-encoded phenylalanine. The earlier analysis of about 500 of the donors excluded sequences that lacked an unambiguous match to a single V gene segment. An earlier analysis of almost 600 of the donors classified V segments as functional when productive rearrangements were above 56.7% and as segregating when the standard deviation between donors was above 5%. A statistical classification framework was built for diagnosing cytomegalovirus status from the catalog of TCR beta chain sequences. In a later analysis, TCR nucleotide sequences were compared against IMGT/GENE-DB human TR gene sequences so that V and J genes could be assigned. The TCRdist pipeline was used in a later analysis to assign CDR3 sequences and most-parsimonious VDJ recombination scenarios. A later analysis defined each TCR beta chain by its CDR3 amino acid sequence plus V-gene family, and excluded reads lacking a unique V-gene family. As a way to deal with suspected cross-contamination and a sequencing artifact, a later analysis dropped under 600 nucleotide sequences that were highly shared and had low generation probability. In a later analysis, a clonal expansion index for each public chain was calculated from normalized within-repertoire ranks of inferred template counts. Generation probabilities in a later analysis came from a VDJ recombination model fitted to out-of-frame rearrangements, and those results were checked against IGoR. In a later analysis, TCR-TCR, TCR-HLA and TCR-CMV co-occurrence was scored with hypergeometric tests, and a repertoire-size bias correction was applied to TCR pairs. To estimate false discovery rates, a later analysis permuted the HLA or CMV assignments 20 times. In a later analysis, co-occurring TCRs were grouped using DBSCAN, and TCRdist sequence similarity was added for clustering within HLA-allele-positive subsets. Repertoires with fewer than 30,000 or more than 120,000 public chains were left out of co-occurrence clustering, as were about 5 repertoires with anomalous nucleotide sharing. TCRdb obtained this table from immuneACCESS and retained in-frame rearrangements with V and J assigned. These tables miss some clones; where compared with another copy, unresolved V genes account for less than half of the shortfall, and the remainder is unexplained. V and J calls and clone size are copied from that table; D and trimming were computed from the DNA. The sample yields more than 150,000 clones; approximately 80% were counted once. The ten largest clones take up around 1.2% of the sample.

There are a few counts of this clone. Its target antigen remains unknown. No much larger clonotype is one base removed from it; base qualities were not supplied. The cohort was made up of 666 healthy bone marrow donors. At the time of sampling, all cohort members were nominally healthy, though unrecorded immune exposures were likely present. The donor was CMV seropositive and was included in the group of 250 to 300 seropositive cohort members. Every donor gave a peripheral blood sample, and the peripheral blood mononuclear cells from that sample were used for TCR beta sequencing. The Qiagen DNeasy Blood Extraction Kit was used to extract genomic DNA from the blood cell samples. The CDR3 goes from the cysteine to the phenylalanine over 18 residues. Only the CDR3 DNA is retained, 54 bases long and in frame from the first base. V sheds 3 bases and J sheds 2 bases, leaving 20 bases between their ends. The germline V gene gives CDR1 as SGDLS and CDR2 as YYNGEE.

What was sequenced was PBMCs. This sequence uses TRBV9 and TRBJ2-2; the D gene is perhaps TRBD2, from 5 matching bases. The receptor was isolated from a girl aged 2 to 10 in good health and CMV-seropositive. The CDR3 region reads CASSGRPRGGLNTGELFF. The nucleotide sequence is TGTGCCAGCAGCGGGAGGCCCCGGGGTGGGTTAAACACCGGGGAGCTGTTTTTT.